Shown below are 15 T cell receptor beta chains from a single sample sequenced in a study of cytomegalovirus exposure and HLA in healthy donors. PCR used 60 Vbeta primers and 13 Jbeta primers. Some clones are missing from TCRdb's copy, which holds only in-frame ones; the method was immunoSEQ multiplex PCR. Among about 140,000 clones listed, 70% to 85% were seen once. Sequencing was carried out using PBMCs. Receptors originate from a man aged 30 to 45 in good health and CMV-seropositive.

CDR3 nucleotide sequence: TGTGCTAGTGGATCCCTAGGGGGAAATCAGCCCCAGCATTTT. It encodes CASGSLGGNQPQHF. The V call is TRBV12-5, the J call TRBJ1-5, with D possibly matching TRBD1 (6 bases). V was pared by 6 bases and J by 4 bases, with 13 bases between. The germline CDR1 and CDR2 sequences are LGHNT and FRNRAP. The length of the CDR3 is 14 residues.

This clone was detected only a few times. The rearrangement joins TRBV7-9 to TRBJ1-2, with 8 nucleotides matching TRBD1. V lost 4 bases and J lost 2; bases outside the gene matches: 3. The germline V gene encodes CDR1 SEHNR and CDR2 FQNEAQ (reference sequence). CDR3 length: 14 residues. The CDR3 protein is CASSSRGLNYGYTF. CDR3 DNA sequence: TGTGCCAGCAGCTCCAGGGGGCTCAACTATGGCTACACCTTC.

The chain recombines TRBV27 with TRBJ2-7; D is ambiguous. Germline V gives CDR1 MNHEY, CDR2 SMNVEV (reference sequence). The CDR3 consists of 12 residues. The germline V and J ends were trimmed by 6 bases and 3 bases, with 9 bases remaining between them. CDR3 protein: CASSSDNYEQYF. CDR3 bases: TGTGCCAGCAGCTCAGACAACTACGAGCAGTACTTC.

The table lists this clone with a count of one. This chain joins TRBV28 and TRBJ1-4; possibly TRBD1 for D (5 bases). V lost 10 bases to trimming and J lost 8 bases, with 23 bases between them. Germline loops: CDR1 MDHEN, CDR2 SYDVKM. The CDR3 sequence is 15 residues long. CDR3 amino acids: CATQARLGLLEKLFF. The CDR3 coding sequence is TGTGCCACGCAGGCCCGTTTGGGACTCCTCGAAAAACTGTTTTTT.

The J gene is TRBJ2-2, the V gene TRBV21-1; TRBD1, the D gene given by the table, was not confirmed from the DNA. TRBV21-1 constitutes a pseudogene. This CDR3 has 16 amino acids. The CDR3 here is CASSKGWDKNTGELFF. The CDR3 coding sequence is TGTGCCAGCAGCAAAGGATGGGACAAGAACACCGGGGAGCTGTTTTTT.

This chain connects TRBV6-5 to TRBJ2-7; 10 bases are shared with TRBD2. From germline, CDR1 is MNHEY and CDR2 SVGAGI. The CDR3 consists of 15 residues. The junction had 6 bases not matched to a gene; V was cut back by 7 bases and J by 0 bases. CDR3 DNA sequence: TGTGCCAGCACCTGGACTAGCGGTCACTCCTACGAGCAGTACTTC. It translates to CASTWTSGHSYEQYF.

The chain uses TRBV6-5 and TRBJ1-3; TRBD1 matches at 8 bases. CDR3 size: 15 residues. Germline values: CDR1 MNHEY, CDR2 SVGAGI. After removal of 10 bases from V and 2 bases from J, the junction contained 10 bases not matched to a gene. The CDR3 protein is CATKSQGAAGNTIYF. CDR3 in DNA: TGTGCCACCAAAAGCCAGGGGGCCGCTGGAAACACCATATATTTT.

The chain uses TRBV28 and TRBJ1-5; TRBD1 matches at 7 bases. Germline CDR1 and CDR2: MDHEN and SYDVKM. After removal of 5 bases from V and 7 bases from J, the junction contained 11 bases not matched to a gene. The CDR3 is 15 amino acids. CDR3 protein: CASSPLATGEQPQHF. In DNA, the CDR3 is TGTGCCAGCAGTCCTCTGGCTACAGGGGAACAGCCCCAGCATTTT.

The chain uses TRBV6-6 and TRBJ2-7; TRBD1 matches 12 bases. Trimming took 6 bases from V and 3 from J; bases not matched to a gene: 6. The CDR3 covers 15 residues. Germline V gene data show CDR1 as MNHNY and CDR2 as SVGAGI (reference sequence). The CDR3 sequence: CASRPGQGAVYEQYF. The CDR3 DNA sequence: TGTGCCAGCAGACCGGGACAGGGGGCGGTCTACGAGCAGTACTTC.

This clone occurred once. The chain is built from TRBV27 and TRBJ2-2; D perhaps matches TRBD1 (6 bases). Trimming removed 7 bases at V and 6 bases at J, with 18 bases between. The germline V gene has CDR1 MNHEY and CDR2 SMNVEV (reference sequence). This CDR3 region has 15 residues. DNA of the CDR3: TGTGCCAGCACCGAGGACAGTTTATACCCCGGGGAGCTGTTTTTT. It specifies CASTEDSLYPGELFF.

The V call is TRBV14, the J call TRBJ1-2; D not certain. This CDR3 is built from 15 residues. The V gene lost 1 base and the J gene lost 3 bases, with 12 bases spanning the gap. The germline gives CDR1 SGHDN, CDR2 FVKESK. The CDR3 here is CASSQGVPPYYGYTF. In nucleotides, the CDR3 is TGTGCCAGCAGCCAAGGAGTCCCACCGTACTATGGCTACACCTTC.

The V gene is TRBV27, the J gene TRBJ2-5; D may be TRBD1 (6 bases). The CDR3 runs to 18 residues. V was shortened by 0 bases and J by 5 bases, with 22 bases between the two germline ends. Germline V CDR1 and CDR2: MNHEY, SMNVEV (reference sequence). The CDR3 is CASSLSIVGNRVAETQYF. CDR3 DNA sequence: TGTGCCAGCAGTTTATCAATTGTGGGAAACAGGGTGGCCGAGACCCAGTACTTC.

The chain carries TRBV28 and TRBJ2-7; possible D gene TRBD1, 6 bases. Trimming left V 1 base short and J 2 bases short, with 12 bases between. CDR3 size: 15 residues. Germline V gene data show CDR1 as MDHEN and CDR2 as SYDVKM. This chain's CDR3 is CASSLSLAGAYEQYF. CDR3 in DNA: TGTGCCAGCAGTTTATCCCTGGCAGGGGCCTACGAGCAGTACTTC.

The gene calls are TRBV9 and TRBJ2-7; D perhaps matches TRBD2 (6 bases). V was shortened by 0 bases and J by 3 bases, with 10 bases between the two germline ends. CDR3 length: 14 residues. CDR1 and CDR2 (germline): SGDLS, YYNGEE. The CDR3 nucleotides read TGTGCCAGCAGCGTAGGGGACTCGGGCTACGAGCAGTACTTC. This sequence encodes CASSVGDSGYEQYF.

The chain carries TRBV7-3 and TRBJ2-4; D remains unclear. The CDR3 sequence is 15 residues long. V was cut by 2 bases and J by 7 bases, with 15 bases left in between. Germline V gives CDR1 SGHTA, CDR2 FQGTGA. The CDR3 coding sequence is TGTGCCAGCAGCTTACTTATATCCAAGCCGAACATTCAGTACTTC. It codes for CASSLLISKPNIQYF.